The 19 T cell receptor beta chains given below trace back to one sample, sequenced in a study of Ad26.COV2.S vaccination and SARS-CoV-2 variants. Assay used: immunoSEQ multiplex PCR; TCRdb lists only in-frame clones, some missing. Of about 460,000 clones in the sample, 80% to 90% were seen once. The treatment here: about 20 received Ad26.COV2.S at low or high dose, single or two shots; roughly 5 received placebo; per-sample allocation not given. Day 63 following the first vaccine or placebo injection was when the samples were taken. Sample: peripheral blood, taken in a trial of Ad26.COV2.S vaccine versus placebo. The receptors originated from a person aged 18-65 years who received the Ad26.COV2.S COVID-19 vaccine or a placebo.

The J gene is TRBJ2-3, the V gene TRBV19, with TRBD1 identical over 8 bases. CDR3 length equals 15 residues. Germline values: CDR1 LNHDA, CDR2 SQIVND (reference sequence). With V trimmed by 2 bases and J by 1 base, 2 bases remained unmatched. The CDR3 sequence is CASSIPGQGTDTQYF. CDR3 nucleotides: TGTGCCAGTAGTATACCGGGACAGGGCACAGATACGCAGTATTTT.

This rearrangement joins TRBV6-5 to TRBJ2-7, with 7 bases that match TRBD1. The V segment lost 2 bases and the J segment 4 bases; nucleotides outside the gene matches: 11. Germline V gene lookup returns CDR1 MNHEY and CDR2 SVGAGI. The CDR3 length is 16 residues. The CDR3 spells CASSYQPRGQKYEQYF. Written as DNA, the CDR3 is TGTGCCAGCAGTTACCAACCGAGGGGACAGAAGTACGAGCAGTACTTC.

This clone was recorded only once. This rearrangement joins TRBV7-9 to TRBJ1-1, with D unclear. This CDR3 is 13 amino acids long. Germline CDR1 is SEHNR and CDR2 is FQNEAQ (reference sequence). V was pared by 5 bases and J by 0 bases, with 7 bases between. CDR3 region: CASSDKLNTEAFF. Here the CDR3 DNA reads TGTGCCAGCAGCGATAAATTGAACACTGAAGCTTTCTTT.

This clone was recorded a few times. The chain joins TRBV29-1 to TRBJ1-1, with 10 bases lining up with TRBD1. V was pared by 7 bases and J by 2 bases, with 7 bases of the junction left unmatched. This CDR3 region has 14 residues. The germline V gene has CDR1 SQVTM and CDR2 ANQGSEA. The CDR3 reads CSGLRQGANTEAFF. As DNA, the CDR3 is TGCAGCGGACTTCGACAGGGGGCCAACACTGAAGCTTTCTTT.

This chain uses TRBV5-1 with TRBJ1-1; 9 bases line up with TRBD1. There are 13 residues in the CDR3. The V gene's germline CDR1 is SGHRS and CDR2 YFSETQ. J was trimmed by 8 bases and V by 4 bases; bases with no gene match: 6. In DNA form, the CDR3 reads TGCGCCAGCAGCCCGACAGGGGGTTTGGAAGCTTTCTTT. It is translated as CASSPTGGLEAFF.

The chain uses TRBV15 and TRBJ2-7, with D possibly matching TRBD1 (6 bases). The V gene's germline CDR1 is LNHNV and CDR2 YYDKDF (reference sequence). V was cut by 3 bases and J by 2 bases, with 20 bases left in between. The CDR3 is 17 residues long. As DNA, the CDR3 is TGTGCCACCAGCAGGGATGAAACAGGGATTGGGGCCTACGAGCAGTACTTC. It specifies CATSRDETGIGAYEQYF.

With respect to this clone: At one end, the junction sequence differs from germline, possibly due to a read error. J is TRBJ2-7 and V is TRBV10-3; D possibly corresponds to TRBD2 (6 bases). This CDR3 contains 14 residues. Per germline, CDR1 ENHRY and CDR2 SYGVKD. The CDR3 bases are TGTGCCATCAGTGATGTCGGGAGCTCCCACGAGCAGTACTTC. It codes for CAISDVGSSHEQYF.

The rearrangement joins TRBV29-1 to TRBJ2-3; D gene unclear. The germline V and J ends were trimmed by 3 bases and 2 bases, with 9 bases remaining between them. The length of the CDR3 is 13 residues. Germline CDR1 and CDR2: SQVTM and ANQGSEA. The CDR3: CSVEGRLTDTQYF. The CDR3 DNA is TGCAGCGTTGAGGGTCGGCTCACAGATACGCAGTATTTT.

The CDR3 loop is CATSGGLEQFF. The CDR3 region has the DNA TGTGCCACCTCGGGGGGACTTGAGCAGTTCTTC. The chain couples TRBV12-3 or TRBV12-4 to TRBJ2-1; TRBD2 aligns across 7 bases. V dropped 10 bases and J dropped 9; count of bases not matched to a gene: 6. This CDR3 comprises 11 residues.

This clone was observed once. The rearrangement links TRBV4-2 to TRBJ1-2; 7 bases map to TRBD1. Germline-derived CDR1 and CDR2 are LGHNA and YNFKEQ. Germline trimming cut 2 bases from V and 1 base from J; bases unmatched to any gene: 7. The CDR3 has 16 residues. The CDR3 nucleotides read TGTGCCAGCAGCCAACGCTCTCAGGGGGTTAACTATGGCTACACCTTC. Its protein is CASSQRSQGVNYGYTF.

The J gene is TRBJ2-1, the V gene TRBV19; 13 bases line up with TRBD2. Germline V lookup: CDR1 LNHDA, CDR2 SQIVND (reference sequence). Trimming cost V 7 bases and J 5 bases; bases outside gene matches: 17. The CDR3 spans 19 residues. The CDR3 DNA follows: TGTGCCAGTATCACGAGGTCCTCTCTAGGACTAGCGGGAGACAATGAGCAGTTCTTC. Protein product: CASITRSSLGLAGDNEQFF. The whole variable domain, remainder taken from reference TRBV19 and TRBJ2-1, is DGGITQSPKYLFRKEGQNVTLSCEQNLNHDAMYWYRQDPGQGLRLIYYSQIVNDFQKGDIAEGYSVSREKKESFPLTVTSAQKNPTAFYLCASITRSSLGLAGDNEQFFGPGTRLTVL.

This clone was seen just once. V and J are TRBV6-1 and TRBJ1-3; tentative D call: TRBD1 (5 bases). V shed 3 bases and J shed 8 bases, with 17 bases lying between them. This CDR3 contains 15 residues. The germline V gene has CDR1 MNHNS and CDR2 SASEGT. CDR3 sequence: CASSEFYQTVDTIYF. The CDR3 DNA is TGTGCCAGCAGTGAGTTCTACCAGACAGTGGACACCATATATTTT.

V and J are TRBV10-2 and TRBJ2-7; 7 bases are shared with TRBD2. CDR3 length: 14 residues. Germline V gene sequence: CDR1 WSHSY, CDR2 SAAADI. With V trimmed by 4 bases and J by 2 bases, 5 bases remained unmatched. This chain's CDR3 is CASSGQRGAYEQYF. The CDR3 DNA sequence: TGCGCCAGCAGTGGGCAGCGGGGCGCCTACGAGCAGTACTTC.

This chain connects TRBV15 to TRBJ1-4; D unresolved. The ends were cut back, 0 bases at V and 0 bases at J, with 5 bases in the middle. Germline V gene lookup returns CDR1 LNHNV and CDR2 YYDKDF (reference sequence). There are 15 residues in the CDR3. The CDR3 bases are TGTGCCACCAGCAGAGAGTCCGCAACTAATGAAAAACTGTTTTTT. Its protein is CATSRESATNEKLFF.

The rearrangement joins TRBV15 to TRBJ2-3, with 13 bases aligning to TRBD2. The V gene end was trimmed by 5 bases and the J gene end by 0 bases; junction bases not matched to a gene: 11. CDR1 and CDR2 from the germline V gene are LNHNV and YYDKDF (reference sequence). CDR3 length: 19 residues. CDR3 region: CATSGGLAGVKPSTDTQYF. In DNA form, the CDR3 reads TGTGCCACCAGCGGCGGACTAGCGGGGGTAAAGCCAAGCACAGATACGCAGTATTTT.

V and J are TRBV5-4 and TRBJ1-1; TRBD1 aligns across 7 bases. V shed 4 bases and J 8 bases; nucleotides not matched to a gene: 2. Germline-derived CDR1 and CDR2 are SGHNT and YYREEE (reference sequence). CDR3 length: 11 amino acids. CDR3: CASSIQGEAFF. CDR3 nucleotide sequence: TGTGCCAGCAGCATACAGGGGGAAGCTTTCTTT.

J is TRBJ1-2 and V is TRBV23-1; 9 nucleotides match TRBD1. TRBV23-1 is an ORF, with its function uncertain. This CDR3 spans 14 amino acids. V trimming: 7 bases; J trimming: 4 bases; junction bases outside the gene matches: 7. This chain's CDR3 is CASTPGQGGYGYTF. In nucleotides, the CDR3 is TGCGCCAGCACTCCGGGACAGGGTGGCTATGGCTACACCTTC.

The J gene is TRBJ1-5, the V gene TRBV18; no reliable D call. The CDR3 covers 17 residues. Trimming took off 2 bases at V and 0 bases at J, with 14 bases between the two ends. Germline V lookup: CDR1 KGHSH, CDR2 LQKENI. The CDR3 reads CASSPSSGGRSNQPQHF. The CDR3 DNA follows: TGTGCCAGCTCACCATCGTCGGGCGGCCGTAGCAATCAGCCCCAGCATTTT.

V and J are TRBV9 and TRBJ1-3; D is unclear. The CDR3 contains 13 residues. CDR1 is SGDLS and CDR2 is YYNGEE in the germline V gene. V shed 3 bases and J shed 1 base, with 5 bases lying between them. In DNA form, the CDR3 reads TGTGCCAGCAGCGAGTATTCTGGAAACACCATATATTTT. Translation gives CASSEYSGNTIYF.